The 27 T cell receptor beta chains in this list originate from one sample, sequenced in a study of blood T cell repertoires in COVID-19. The assay was immunoSEQ multiplex PCR, and TCRdb's table has in-frame clones only and misses some. Seen here are about 260,000 clones, about 90% observed once, and the top ten hold 2% to 3%. The material sequenced was peripheral blood. Every receptor here comes from a person aged 18 to 35 with COVID-19, enrolled during active disease.

This chain links TRBV10-3 with TRBJ1-6, with 7 nucleotides matching TRBD1. Germline trimming cut 3 bases from V and 4 bases from J; bases unmatched to any gene: 9. The germline V gene encodes CDR1 ENHRY and CDR2 SYGVKD. The CDR3 totals 17 residues. CDR3 residues: CAISDPTGSVYNSPLHF. CDR3 nucleotide sequence: TGTGCCATCAGTGACCCGACAGGGTCCGTTTATAATTCACCCCTCCACTTT.

The chain carries TRBV7-9 and TRBJ1-5, with D uncertain. Germline V gene data show CDR1 as SEHNR and CDR2 as FQNEAQ (reference sequence). V lost 6 bases to trimming and J lost 6 bases, with 12 bases between them. The CDR3 runs 13 residues. This CDR3 is CASSRPGGQPQHF. The DNA for the CDR3 is TGTGCCAGCAGTCGGCCCGGCGGTCAGCCCCAGCATTTT.

In this sample, this clone turned up once. The chain links TRBV19 to TRBJ2-7, with 7 bases matching TRBD1. V dropped 5 bases and J dropped 4; count of bases not matched to a gene: 8. The V gene's germline CDR1 is LNHDA and CDR2 SQIVND (reference sequence). This CDR3 comprises 14 residues. CDR3 region: CASSDRQGDYEQYF. Here the CDR3 DNA reads TGTGCCAGTAGTGACCGACAGGGAGATTACGAGCAGTACTTC.

The J gene is TRBJ2-5, the V gene TRBV3-1 (or the pseudogene TRBV3-2), with TRBD2 as a possible D gene (6 bases). Germline loops: CDR1 LGHDT, CDR2 YNNKEL (reference sequence). The V end lost 3 bases, the J end lost 14 bases, and 19 bases lay between the germline ends. This CDR3 region has 13 residues. The CDR3 DNA reads TGTGCCAGCAGCCATCCGGGAGACCCTGACCATTACTTC. Its protein is CASSHPGDPDHYF.

V is TRBV2 and J is TRBJ2-2; D is uncertain. Germline V CDR1 and CDR2: SNHLY, FYNNEI. V lost 3 bases to trimming and J lost 4 bases, with 12 bases between them. The CDR3 loop spans 15 amino acids. In DNA, the CDR3 is TGTGCCAGCAGTGAGAGACTCGGAACCACCGGGGAGCTGTTTTTT. Translating it yields CASSERLGTTGELFF.

The gene calls are TRBV28 and TRBJ1-5; the D gene is possibly TRBD1 (5 bases). Germline V gene data show CDR1 as MDHEN and CDR2 as SYDVKM. V was clipped by 9 bases and J by 2 bases, with 23 bases between them. This CDR3 contains 17 residues. CDR3 sequence reads: CASSPPARVSGNQPQHF. CDR3 bases: TGTGCCAGTAGCCCCCCGGCCAGGGTCTCTGGCAATCAGCCCCAGCATTTT.

In this sample, this clone turned up a few times. CDR3: CASSFRNSEKLFF. DNA for the CDR3: TGTGCCAGCAGTTTCCGTAATTCGGAAAAACTGTTTTTT. The chain joins TRBV27 to TRBJ1-4; D remains unclear. V was clipped by 3 bases and J by 8 bases, with 10 bases between them. Germline CDR1 reads MNHEY; CDR2 reads SMNVEV (reference sequence). The CDR3 loop spans 13 amino acids.

The chain is built from TRBV11-2 and TRBJ1-1; no clear D gene. Germline loops: CDR1 SGHAT, CDR2 FQNNGV. This CDR3 region has 11 residues. Trimming took 5 bases from V and 7 from J, leaving 8 bases between them. CDR3 nucleotide sequence: TGTGCCAGCAGCCTACAGCTTGAAGCTTTCTTT. Its protein is CASSLQLEAFF.

This chain connects TRBV6-1 to TRBJ2-7, with 8 bases aligning to TRBD2. This CDR3 has 14 residues. V shed 2 bases and J 7 bases; nucleotides not matched to a gene: 7. Germline CDR1 reads MNHNS; CDR2 reads SASEGT. CDR3 loop: CASSEIAGGREQYF. CDR3 nucleotide sequence: TGTGCCAGCAGTGAAATTGCGGGAGGAAGGGAGCAGTACTTC.

This clone has just one count. V gene TRBV24-1 combines with J gene TRBJ1-5; 8 bases are shared with TRBD1. The CDR3 is 13 residues long. J lost 4 bases, V lost 8 bases, and 3 bases had no gene match. Germline assignment: CDR1 KGHDR and CDR2 SFDVKD. The CDR3 region has the DNA TGTGCCACCAATCAGGGGGCGAATCAGCCCCAGCATTTT. Translated, it gives CATNQGANQPQHF.

This chain uses TRBV10-3 with TRBJ2-7; 10 bases map to TRBD2. Germline values: CDR1 ENHRY, CDR2 SYGVKD. This CDR3 comprises 16 residues. The V segment lost 11 bases and the J segment 3 bases; nucleotides outside the gene matches: 16. CDR3 residues: CADRIAGGRLGYEQYF. The DNA of the CDR3 is TGTGCCGACAGAATAGCGGGAGGACGTTTGGGCTACGAGCAGTACTTC.

This chain uses TRBV19 with TRBJ1-5; the match to TRBD1 covers 8 bases. The CDR3 consists of 14 residues. In germline, CDR1 is LNHDA, CDR2 SQIVND (reference sequence). V was pared by 5 bases and J by 4 bases, with 4 bases of the junction left unmatched. Here the CDR3 reads CASSSGQANQPQHF. For the CDR3, the DNA is TGTGCCAGTAGTTCGGGACAGGCAAATCAGCCCCAGCATTTT. The full variable domain, in which reference TRBV19 and TRBJ1-5 provide the parts outside the CDR3, is DGGITQSPKYLFRKEGQNVTLSCEQNLNHDAMYWYRQDPGQGLRLIYYSQIVNDFQKGDIAEGYSVSREKKESFPLTVTSAQKNPTAFYLCASSSGQANQPQHFGDGTRLSIL.

The chain couples TRBV7-9 to TRBJ2-3; 10 positions agree with TRBD2. This CDR3 is built from 17 residues. CDR1 SEHNR and CDR2 FQNEAQ come from the germline V gene (reference sequence). V gave up 4 bases and J gave up 6 bases; unmatched junction bases: 13. Written as DNA, the CDR3 is TGTGCCAGCAGCTCCCACACAGCGGGAGGGCCAGCGGATACGCAGTATTTT. It codes for CASSSHTAGGPADTQYF. The variable domain in full, completed from reference TRBV7-9 and TRBJ2-3, reads DTGVSQNPRHKITKRGQNVTFRCDPISEHNRLYWYRQTLGQGPEFLTYFQNEAQLEKSRLLSDRFSAERPKGSFSTLEIQRTEQGDSAMYLCASSSHTAGGPADTQYFGPGTRLTVL.

This rearrangement joins TRBV2 to TRBJ1-2; 12 bases match TRBD1. J lost 4 bases, V lost 3 bases, and 3 bases had no gene match. The germline CDR1 and CDR2 sequences are SNHLY and FYNNEI. The CDR3 loop spans 15 amino acids. The CDR3 bases are TGTGCCAGCAGTGAGGGGACAGGGGGCTCCTATGGCTACACCTTC. Protein: CASSEGTGGSYGYTF. Supplemented by reference TRBV2 and TRBJ1-2, the full variable domain reads EPEVTQTPSHQVTQMGQEVILRCVPISNHLYFYWYRQILGQKVEFLVSFYNNEISEKSEIFDDQFSVERPDGSNFTLKIRSTKLEDSAMYFCASSEGTGGSYGYTFGSGTRLTVV.

CDR3 region: CASSYGGTVHYNEQFF. CDR3 DNA sequence: TGTGCCAGCAGTTACGGCGGGACAGTACATTACAATGAGCAGTTCTTC. This sequence joins TRBV6-5 and TRBJ2-1; D is possibly TRBD1 (7 bases). V shed 2 bases and J shed 4 bases, with 15 bases lying between them. Germline lookup yields CDR1 MNHEY and CDR2 SVGAGI. The CDR3 is made up of 16 amino acids.

This clone was seen only a few times. The V gene is TRBV13, the J gene TRBJ2-6; D not certain. Per germline, CDR1 PRHDT and CDR2 FYEKMQ (reference sequence). The germline V and J ends were trimmed by 3 bases and 3 bases, with 6 bases remaining between them. This CDR3 contains 14 residues. The DNA of the CDR3 is TGTGCCAGCAGCTTCTCCCTTGGGGCCAACGTCCTGACTTTC. Protein: CASSFSLGANVLTF.

The table lists this clone with a count of one. This rearrangement joins TRBV28 to TRBJ1-1; weak D call: TRBD1 (5 bases). This CDR3 comprises 13 residues. CDR1 is MDHEN, CDR2 SYDVKM, per germline. The V end was cut by 4 bases, the J end by 5 bases, with 11 bases between. The CDR3 reads CASSYRRGTEAFF. DNA of the CDR3: TGTGCCAGCAGTTACAGGCGGGGTACTGAAGCTTTCTTT.

The chain joins TRBV6-5 to TRBJ1-1; D may be TRBD1 (6 bases). V was shortened by 7 bases and J by 1 base, with 10 bases between the two germline ends. CDR3 length equals 13 residues. Germline loops: CDR1 MNHEY, CDR2 SVGAGI. DNA of the CDR3: TGTGCCAGCACCCAACAGGGGAACACTGAAGCTTTCTTT. It translates to CASTQQGNTEAFF.

V and J are TRBV6-5 and TRBJ2-3; weak D call: TRBD2 (5 bases). This CDR3 spans 14 amino acids. CDR1 is MNHEY and CDR2 is SVGAGI in the germline V gene. Trimming stripped 4 bases from V and 5 bases from J, with 13 bases between. CDR3 sequence reads: CASSSGSERDTQYF. In nucleotides, the CDR3 is TGTGCCAGCAGTTCTGGGAGCGAGAGAGATACGCAGTATTTT.

V gene TRBV3-1 (or the pseudogene TRBV3-2) combines with J gene TRBJ1-2, with D perhaps TRBD1 (6 bases). CDR1 is LGHDT, CDR2 YNNKEL, per germline (reference sequence). V was shortened by 4 bases and J by 8 bases, with 20 bases between the two germline ends. The CDR3 runs to 15 residues. DNA of the CDR3: TGTGCCAGCAGCCCCCCCTCTGGGGGGGCTGAAGGCTACACCTTC. It specifies CASSPPSGGAEGYTF.

This sequence joins TRBV3-1 (or the pseudogene TRBV3-2) and TRBJ2-4; TRBD1 might be the D (7 bases). V was clipped by 0 bases and J by 0 bases, with 18 bases between them. Germline-derived CDR1 and CDR2 are LGHDT and YNNKEL (reference sequence). The CDR3 is 19 amino acids. The CDR3 protein is CASSQDGQAEGLAKNIQYF. CDR3 nucleotides: TGTGCCAGCAGCCAAGATGGACAGGCAGAGGGACTAGCCAAAAACATTCAGTACTTC.

Of note for this clone: Other nucleotide sequences from this sample produce the same CDR3. The rearrangement links TRBV3-1 (or the pseudogene TRBV3-2) to TRBJ1-2; possibly TRBD1 for D (5 bases). Deletions cut 0 bases from V and 3 bases from J, with 8 bases between. CDR1 is LGHDT, CDR2 YNNKEL, per germline (reference sequence). CDR3 length: 14 amino acids. The CDR3 DNA reads TGTGCCAGCAGCCAAGATCGGGGGTACTATGGCTACACCTTC. It specifies CASSQDRGYYGYTF.

A word on this clone: At the DNA level, this CDR3 is encoded by other sequences in the same sample as well. J is TRBJ2-3 and V is TRBV6-6, with a weak D call TRBD2 (6 bases). This CDR3 is 12 amino acids long. Trimming cost V 6 bases and J 4 bases, with 8 bases left between them. Per the germline V gene, CDR1 is MNHNY and CDR2 is SVGAGI (reference sequence). CDR3 nucleotide sequence: TGTGCCAGCAGACGGGACTCAGATACGCAGTATTTT. Encoded protein: CASRRDSDTQYF.

J is TRBJ2-6 and V is TRBV10-3, with TRBD2 matching 7 bases. CDR3 size: 18 residues. The germline V gene has CDR1 ENHRY and CDR2 SYGVKD. Trimming cost V 5 bases and J 0 bases; bases outside gene matches: 10. The CDR3 region is CAISSPSGESSGANVLTF. The CDR3, as DNA: TGTGCCATCAGTTCCCCAAGCGGGGAGAGCTCTGGGGCCAACGTCCTGACTTTC.

The genes are TRBV6-5 and TRBJ1-1, with D possibly matching TRBD1 (5 bases). Trimming shortened V by 7 bases and J by 5 bases, and 8 bases separated the two germline ends. The CDR3 length is 11 residues. Germline CDR1 is MNHEY and CDR2 is SVGAGI. The CDR3 is CASMGGTEAFF. DNA for the CDR3: TGTGCCAGCATGGGGGGGACTGAAGCTTTCTTT.

The CDR3 DNA follows: TGCAGTGCTAGTGACAGGGTCCTTCAGCCCCAGCATTTT. Amino acids: CSASDRVLQPQHF. The genes are TRBV20-1 and TRBJ1-5; 7 bases align to TRBD1. CDR1 is DFQATT and CDR2 is SNEGSKA in the germline V gene (reference sequence). The CDR3 is 13 residues long. V lost 3 bases to trimming and J lost 6 bases; unmatched junction nucleotides: 5.

V is TRBV7-9 and J is TRBJ2-2; no clear D. CDR3 length: 19 residues. The V end was cut by 11 bases, the J end by 3 bases, with 31 bases between. In germline, CDR1 is SEHNR, CDR2 FQNEAQ (reference sequence). This chain's CDR3 is CAGPPGLEQPHPYTGELFF. CDR3 DNA sequence: TGTGCCGGTCCGCCGGGTTTGGAACAACCTCACCCTTACACCGGGGAGCTGTTTTTT.